This is a list of T cell receptor beta chains from one sample in a study of cytomegalovirus exposure and HLA in healthy donors. Data came from immunoSEQ multiplex PCR; TCRdb stores just in-frame clones and leaves some out. Of roughly 190,000 clones listed, roughly 76% are singletons. What was sequenced was PBMCs. The receptors shown here come from a man between 35 and 55 years old in good health and CMV-seropositive. CDR3s include the opening cysteine and the closing phenylalanine or tryptophan. The D gene is left open where the match is weak. Not all rows give a size; the values are once, few, many and, for expanded clones, a class.

J,D,V,size,DNA,CDR3
TRBJ2-2,NA,TRBV19,NA,TGTGCCAGGGGGGGGATCCGGGACACAAACACCGGGGAGCTGTTTTTT,CARGGIRDTNTGELFF
TRBJ1-1,NA,TRBV5-6,NA,TGTGCCAGCAGCTTGGGGGACTCCGCCCTCATGAACACTGAAGCTTTCTTT,CASSLGDSALMNTEAFF
TRBJ2-7,NA,TRBV2,NA,TGTGCCAGCAGTGAAGTTCCCGGGGGGCGAATCAACGAGCAGTACTTC,CASSEVPGGRINEQYF
TRBJ2-1,NA,TRBV5-6,few,TGTGCCAGCAGCTTGACGGGTGGCTACAATGAGCAGTTCTTC,CASSLTGGYNEQFF
TRBJ1-1,TRBD1,TRBV30,NA,TGTGCCTGGAAGACCCCAGGGGGTATCACTGAAGCTTTCTTT,CAWKTPGGITEAFF
TRBJ1-5,TRBD1,TRBV10-3,few,TGTGCCATCGGGACAGGGAATAGGGCCCAGCATTTT,CAIGTGNRAQHF
TRBJ2-3,TRBD1,TRBV2,NA,TGTGCCAGCAGTGGCGGGACAGGGGAATCAGATACGCAGTATTTT,CASSGGTGESDTQYF
TRBJ2-7,NA,TRBV9,NA,TGTGCCAGCAGCTTAGGAGCTTTTAACTCGGGGGAGCAGTACTTC,CASSLGAFNSGEQYF
TRBJ1-6,NA,TRBV5-1,NA,TGCGCCAGCAGCTTGTATCCGGGACTCCCTAATTCACCCCTCCACTTT,CASSLYPGLPNSPLHF
TRBJ1-1,TRBD1,TRBV19,medium-sized,TGTGCCAGTAGTATACACGGACAGGGGATGTCCACTGAAGCTTTCTTT,CASSIHGQGMSTEAFF
TRBJ2-5,NA,TRBV4-3,NA,TGCGCCAGCAGCCAAGACACCCTGCAGGGTAGGGAGACCCAGTACTTC,CASSQDTLQGRETQYF
TRBJ1-2,NA,TRBV7-2,NA,TGTGCCAGCAGCTTACAAGGGAGGGCTAACTATGGCTACACCTTC,CASSLQGRANYGYTF